This T cell receptor beta chain appears in the sequencing data of a study of identical twins. A few counts support this clonotype. Antigen unknown. One entry per CDR3 protein results from TCRdb running MiXCR on the 5' RACE reads. The sample carries about 190,000 distinct CDR3 sequences, about 16% recorded once. Trimming pared 4 bases from V and 4 bases from J, leaving 16 bases between. Germline CDR1 DFQATT, CDR2 SNEGSKA (reference sequence). This CDR3 region has 14 residues. Study-wide points: Fewer insertions marked abundant cord blood beta clonotypes; young adult naive trended weakly, memory not at all.

These data also featured in a second study, about T cells expressing NK-cell markers. From that paper: Out of eight donors sequenced, seven tested HCMV-seropositive and the remaining one seronegative.

This sequence was found in a woman aged 18 to 35 in good health. The sample was CD8+ T cells sorted from blood. The chain joins TRBV20-1 to TRBJ1-1; no clear D gene. The CDR3 sequence is CSANPLVEGTEAFF. Here the CDR3 DNA reads TGCAGTGCTAACCCCTTAGTGGAGGGCACTGAAGCTTTCTTT.